This T cell receptor (beta chain) was captured in a study of blood T cell repertoires in COVID-19. Study as a whole: Samples representing acute and convalescent COVID-19 were sourced from the United States, Italy and Spain. PBMCs, B-cell-depleted T cells, or T cells provided the cDNA or gDNA that made up the material.

Per the study methods: Researchers report that nucleated cell counts were estimated from reference gene primer amplification. Here immunoSEQ multiplex PCR was the method, and the copy in TCRdb shows in-frame clones only, minus some. V and J calls and clone size are those listed in that table; D and trimming were worked out from the DNA. In the table there are about 170,000 clones, about 88% of which are singletons. CDR1 is MDHEN, CDR2 SYDVKM, per germline. The V gene end was trimmed by 2 bases and the J gene end by 7 bases; junction bases not matched to a gene: 5. This CDR3 region has 14 residues. The chain joins TRBV28 to TRBJ2-4; 7 positions match TRBD1. This clonotype was obtained from a man between 45 and 60 years old who had recovered from COVID-19. The sequencing sample was made of peripheral blood. The CDR3 DNA follows: TGTGCCAGCAGTTTACAGTTCAGGGGGAACATTCAGTACTTC. Translating it yields CASSLQFRGNIQYF. Complete variable domain (other parts from reference TRBV28 and TRBJ2-4): DVKVTQSSRYLVKRTGEKVFLECVQDMDHENMFWYRQDPGLGLRLIYFSYDVKMKEKGDIPEGYSVSREKKERFSLILESASTNQTSMYLCASSLQFRGNIQYFGAGTRLSVL.